The T cell receptor beta chain described here comes from a study of cytomegalovirus exposure and HLA in healthy donors. This clone was picked up a small number of times. Its target is unknown. Trimming removed 2 bases from V and 4 bases from J, with 14 bases in between. This CDR3 region has 15 residues. Germline CDR1 is SGHTA and CDR2 is FQGTGA. Both 60 Vbeta primers and 13 Jbeta primers went into the PCR. TCRdb's table, derived via immunoSEQ multiplex PCR, lists solely in-frame clones and lacks some. The table lists about 200,000 clones, roughly 85% of them singletons. Study conclusions and caveats: Reportedly, TCR beta sequences accurately predicted HLA-A and HLA-B alleles in most subjects.

The sequence was obtained from a woman between 45 and 65 years old in good health and CMV-seronegative. The V call is TRBV7-3, the J call TRBJ1-1; unclear D gene. The material sequenced was PBMCs. The CDR3 is CASSLVPVGVTEAFF. CDR3 nucleotides: TGTGCCAGCAGCTTAGTTCCAGTTGGAGTCACTGAAGCTTTCTTT.